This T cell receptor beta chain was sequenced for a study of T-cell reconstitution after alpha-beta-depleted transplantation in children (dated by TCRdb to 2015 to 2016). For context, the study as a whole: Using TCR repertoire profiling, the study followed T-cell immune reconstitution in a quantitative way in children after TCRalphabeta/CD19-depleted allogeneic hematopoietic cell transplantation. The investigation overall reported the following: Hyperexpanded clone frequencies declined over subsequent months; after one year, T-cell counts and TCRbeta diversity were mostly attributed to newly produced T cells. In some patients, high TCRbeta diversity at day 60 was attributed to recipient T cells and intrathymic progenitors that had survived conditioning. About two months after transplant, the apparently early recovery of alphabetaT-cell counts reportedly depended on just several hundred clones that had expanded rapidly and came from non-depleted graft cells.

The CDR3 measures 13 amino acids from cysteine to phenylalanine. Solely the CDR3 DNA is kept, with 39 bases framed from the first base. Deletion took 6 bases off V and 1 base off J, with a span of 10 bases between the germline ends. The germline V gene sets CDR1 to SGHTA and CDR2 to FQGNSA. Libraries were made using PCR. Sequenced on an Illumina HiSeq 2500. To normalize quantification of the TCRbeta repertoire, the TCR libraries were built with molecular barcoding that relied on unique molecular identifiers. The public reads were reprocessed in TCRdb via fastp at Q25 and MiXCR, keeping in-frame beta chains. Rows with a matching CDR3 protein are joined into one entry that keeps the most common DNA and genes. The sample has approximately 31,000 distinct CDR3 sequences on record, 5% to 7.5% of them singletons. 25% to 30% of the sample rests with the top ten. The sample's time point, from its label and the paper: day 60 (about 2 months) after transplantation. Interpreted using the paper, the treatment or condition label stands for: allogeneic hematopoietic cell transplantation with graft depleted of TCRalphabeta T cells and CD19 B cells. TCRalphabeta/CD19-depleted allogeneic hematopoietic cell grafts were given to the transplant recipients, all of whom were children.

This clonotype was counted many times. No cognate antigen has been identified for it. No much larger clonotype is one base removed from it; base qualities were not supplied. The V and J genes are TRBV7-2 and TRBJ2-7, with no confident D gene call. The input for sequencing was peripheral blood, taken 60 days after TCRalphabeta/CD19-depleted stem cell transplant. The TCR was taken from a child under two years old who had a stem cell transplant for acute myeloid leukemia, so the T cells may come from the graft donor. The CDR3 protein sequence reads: CASSFGVSYEQYF. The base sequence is TGTGCCAGCAGTTTTGGGGTTTCCTACGAGCAGTACTTC.